The clone carrying this TCR beta chain appeared a few times. Antigen specificity is unknown. V lost 10 bases and J lost 11; bases outside the gene matches: 14. This CDR3 is built from 13 residues. Germline CDR1 and CDR2: MDHEN and SYDVKM. These data belong to a study of beta chain features in type 1 diabetes. Study as a whole: Cell yields, gender and age were similar in healthy donors and patients. The study, taken as a whole, reports: Moderately but significantly shorter TCRB CDR3s were found in Type 1 diabetes patients in all four CD4+ subsets.

The entirety of the isolated RNA underwent reverse transcription, so expressed TCRB transcripts were sequenced. Produced via immunoSEQ multiplex PCR; TCRdb's table is partial and in-frame only. The data hold roughly 140,000 clones, with about 9.3% observed a single time. J is TRBJ1-1 and V is TRBV28, with 9 bases matching TRBD1. Sequenced input: central memory CD4+ T cells from blood. The sequence came from a man aged 30 to 45 with type 1 diabetes. CDR3: CATSRDRAPWAFF. The CDR3 bases are TGTGCCACCAGCAGGGACAGGGCCCCTTGGGCTTTCTTT.